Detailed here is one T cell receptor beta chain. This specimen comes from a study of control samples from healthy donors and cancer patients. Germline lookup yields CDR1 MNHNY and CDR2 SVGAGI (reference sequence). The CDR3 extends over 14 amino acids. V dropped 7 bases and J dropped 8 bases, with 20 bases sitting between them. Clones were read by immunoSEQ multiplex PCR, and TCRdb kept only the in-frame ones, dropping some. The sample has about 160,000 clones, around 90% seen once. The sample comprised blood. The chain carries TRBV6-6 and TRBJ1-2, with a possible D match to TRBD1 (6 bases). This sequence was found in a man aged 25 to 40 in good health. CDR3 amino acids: CASTIQDSGGGYTF. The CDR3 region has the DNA TGTGCCAGCACCATCCAGGACTCTGGGGGCGGCTACACCTTC.